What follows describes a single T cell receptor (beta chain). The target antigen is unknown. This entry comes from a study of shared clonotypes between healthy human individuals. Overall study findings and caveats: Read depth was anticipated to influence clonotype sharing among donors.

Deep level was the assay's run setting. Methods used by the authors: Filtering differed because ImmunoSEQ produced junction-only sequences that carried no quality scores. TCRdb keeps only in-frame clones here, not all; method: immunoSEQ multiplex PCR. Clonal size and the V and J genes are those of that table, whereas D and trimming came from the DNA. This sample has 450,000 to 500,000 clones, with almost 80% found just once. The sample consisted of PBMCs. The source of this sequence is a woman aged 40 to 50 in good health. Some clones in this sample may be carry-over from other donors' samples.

Written as DNA, the CDR3 is TGTGCCAGTAGTATGGCTGGACAGTCACTCTTCGGGCAGTACTTC. Protein product: CASSMAGQSLFGQYF. The chain joins TRBV19 to TRBJ2-5; the D gene is possibly TRBD1 (6 bases). CDR3 length: 15 amino acids. Germline loops: CDR1 LNHDA, CDR2 SQIVND (reference sequence). V was cut by 3 bases and J by 11 bases, with 22 bases left in between.